The rows below give T cell receptor beta chains drawn from one sample of a study of blood T cell repertoires in COVID-19. Assay: immunoSEQ multiplex PCR; the TCRdb copy retains only in-frame clones and omits some. The sample includes a few hundred thousand clones, roughly 90% of them seen just once. Input material: PBMCs or T cells enriched from blood (not recorded which). The receptors shown here come from a woman aged 50 to 65 who had recovered from COVID-19. Both conserved end residues are trimmed from each CDR3.

>TRBV9|TRBJ1-1|12
ASSVAGSNTEAF
>TRBV11-3|TRBJ2-7|13
ASSLGLAGGYEQY
>TRBV28|TRBJ2-7|15
ASSCPQGLGCSYEQY
>TRBV7-9|TRBJ1-1|11
ASTRTEYTEAF
>TRBV5-1|TRBJ1-3|11
ASRTEPGNTIY
>TRBV11-2|TRBJ2-1|13
ASSFDRDSYNEQF
>TRBV7-2|TRBJ2-7|13
ASSLGSGSSYEQY
>TRBV18|TRBJ1-5|12
ASDESRNNQPQH
>TRBV6-2/TRBV6-3|TRBJ1-1|9
ASSQDRMRV
>TRBV6-2/TRBV6-3|TRBJ1-1|11
ASSYLGQFEAF
>TRBV27|TRBJ1-3|12
ASSSTGAGNTIY
>TRBV14|TRBJ2-7|14
ASSPNGLAGAHEQY
>TRBV28|TRBJ1-4|13
ASSSWVRVGEKLF
>TRBV2|TRBJ2-1|15
ASSDLAGLAVNNEQF
>TRBV20-1|TRBJ1-6|14
SAGVEGVQAYSPLH
>TRBV3-1/TRBV3-2|TRBJ2-5|12
ASSCHINQETQY
>TRBV6-5|TRBJ1-1|11
ASTKSQGSEAF
>TRBV28|TRBJ2-2|13
ASKGLAGDTGELF
>TRBV7-6|TRBJ2-2|15
ASSLVPGTGATGELF
>TRBV18|TRBJ1-2|12
ASSGQGAGYGYT
>TRBV7-2|TRBJ2-2|14
ASSLMGQGAGGELF
>TRBV16|TRBJ2-7|13
ASSQSTGSSYEQY
>TRBV9|TRBJ2-7|13
ASSVGAGGQDEQY
>TRBV7-2|TRBJ2-2|13
ASSRTGGDTGELF
>TRBV6-1|TRBJ2-7|15
ASSEGHVSGSSYEQY
>TRBV28|TRBJ1-6|12
ASSLDSYNSPLH
>TRBV7-2|TRBJ2-7|13
ASSQTSGPSYEQY
>TRBV19|TRBJ1-1|14
ASSSHREAAYTEAF
>TRBV27|TRBJ2-7|12
ASSLSGGTYEQY
>TRBV30|TRBJ1-5|11
AWTTGWNQPQH
>TRBV6-5|TRBJ2-7|12
ASSYGGTAYEQY
>TRBV30|TRBJ2-1|11
ALAGGVYNEQF
>TRBV28|TRBJ2-2|12
ASSLRQGTGELF
>TRBV11-2|TRBJ1-2|15
ASSLIYSDRGNYGYT
>TRBV7-2|TRBJ2-3|14
ASNFRAGNSADTQY
>TRBV5-1|TRBJ2-6|16
ASSLVAGVSAGANVLT
>TRBV7-3|TRBJ2-2|15
ASSFSGRALVSGELF
>TRBV7-3|TRBJ2-5|11
ASSPAAQETQY
>TRBV2|TRBJ1-6|12
ASSVGQSNSPLH
>TRBV3-1/TRBV3-2|TRBJ1-1|13
ASRPSGQGNTEAF
>TRBV7-8|TRBJ2-6|14
ASSRLDRAGANVLT
>TRBV28|TRBJ1-1|12
ASSLRQTNTEAF
>TRBV24-1|TRBJ2-1|11
ATSDSKPGEQF
>TRBV5-6|TRBJ1-1|14
ASSSPGQGRNTEAF
>TRBV9|TRBJ1-4|12
ASSVGQSNEKLF
>TRBV5-5|TRBJ2-1|13
ASSTRGDSYNEQF
>TRBV5-3|TRBJ1-5|11
ARSLPGGQPQH
>TRBV5-1|TRBJ2-7|12
ASSLRGGPDEQY
>TRBV7-3|TRBJ1-2|13
ASSPTVAVSYGYT
>TRBV15|TRBJ2-7|14
ATSRGLAGNSYEQY
>TRBV28|TRBJ2-2|16
ASSIPRRTRYYTGELF
>TRBV5-1|TRBJ1-2|12
ASSLEALNYGYT
>TRBV7-9|TRBJ2-2|13
ASSPRTSESGELF
>TRBV7-2|TRBJ2-2|13
ASKSGSRNTGELF
>TRBV12-3/TRBV12-4|TRBJ2-1|11
ASSLTRVNEQF
>TRBV9|TRBJ2-7|14
ASSAQMTSGSYEQY